Listed here are 29 T cell receptor beta chains from one sample, sequenced in a study of read filtering for tumor transcriptome and immune sequencing (dated by TCRdb to between 2020 and 2021). Reads for this sample came from an Illumina HiSeq 4000. TCR libraries were built from approximately 0.4 ug RNA with the Immunoverse kit, using molecular barcoded adaptors covering alpha/delta and beta/gamma chains. TCRdb cleaned the public reads at Q25 with fastp, built clones with MiXCR and kept in-frame beta chains. Every CDR3 protein is listed once, alongside the most common genes and DNA of its rows. The sample profile shows some 130,000 distinct CDR3 sequences; about 12% of them were found once. In total, the top ten clones hold about 7.7% of the sample. The sequenced sample was a population of CD138-negative cells sorted from bone marrow. The cell subset or site label of this sample denotes: bone marrow mononuclear cells depleted of CD138+ plasma/myeloma cells by negative magnetic selection. Receptors originate from a donor aged 40 or older with multiple myeloma.

This clonotype was seen a few times. A much larger clonotype is one base distant, so this may be a read error. This chain uses TRBV5-1 with TRBJ1-1; D might be TRBD1 (6 bases). The CDR3 is made up of 15 amino acids. Germline CDR1 SGHRS, CDR2 YFSETQ. CDR3 protein: CASSPLGGLNTGAFF. The CDR3 DNA reads as TGCGCCAGCAGCCCGTTAGGGGGTTTGAACACTGGAGCTTTCTTT. Drawing the rest from reference TRBV5-1 and TRBJ1-1, the complete variable domain is KAGVTQTPRYLIKTRGQQVTLSCSPISGHRSVSWYQQTPGQGLQFLFEYFSETQRNKGNFPGRFSGRQFSNSRSEMNVSTLELGDSALYLCASSPLGGLNTGAFFGQGTRLTVV.

This clonotype was seen many times. V and J are TRBV24-1 and TRBJ2-2; 11 nucleotides align to TRBD2. Germline CDR1 is KGHDR and CDR2 is SFDVKD. The CDR3 totals 19 residues. Unmatched junction bases numbered 14, after V lost 2 bases and J lost 7 bases. The CDR3 loop reads CATSDWDGTSGSQIGELFF. As DNA, the CDR3 is TGTGCCACCAGTGATTGGGACGGAACTAGCGGGAGCCAGATCGGGGAGCTGTTTTTT.

This clonotype was picked up many times. The gene calls are TRBV30 and TRBJ2-7; D possibly corresponds to TRBD2 (6 bases). CDR3 length equals 13 residues. Germline-derived CDR1 and CDR2 are GTSNPN and SVGIG (reference sequence). V lost 2 bases and J lost 0, with 8 bases in between. The CDR3 here is CAWSRRDSYEQYF. The CDR3 nucleotides read TGTGCCTGGAGTAGGAGGGACTCCTACGAGCAGTACTTC.

This clonotype was seen a few times. The gene calls are TRBV7-9 and TRBJ2-7; no firm D call. The CDR3 is 13 residues long. The germline V and J ends were trimmed by 8 bases and 4 bases, with 15 bases remaining between them. CDR1 is SEHNR and CDR2 is FQNEAQ in the germline V gene (reference sequence). In DNA, the CDR3 is TGTGCCAGCTTGTCCCCCGCCGGTTACGAGCAGTACTTC. This translates into CASLSPAGYEQYF. Filled out from reference TRBV7-9 and TRBJ2-7, the complete variable domain reads DTGVSQNPRHKITKRGQNVTFRCDPISEHNRLYWYRQTLGQGPEFLTYFQNEAQLEKSRLLSDRFSAERPKGSFSTLEIQRTEQGDSAMYLCASLSPAGYEQYFGPGTRLTVT.

This clonotype was counted ten times or more. The rearrangement joins TRBV12-3 or TRBV12-4 to TRBJ1-2; a weak D match, TRBD1 (5 bases). The CDR3 spans 15 residues. The V gene lost 6 bases and the J gene lost 2 bases, with 16 bases spanning the gap. The CDR3 loop reads CASSHLGGTNYGYTF. The CDR3 DNA is TGTGCCAGCAGCCATCTGGGGGGAACCAACTATGGCTACACCTTC.

This clonotype was seen a few times. J is TRBJ2-6 and V is TRBV19, with D perhaps matching TRBD2 (6 bases). The ends were cut back, 5 bases at V and 0 bases at J, with 14 bases in the middle. The CDR3 has 17 amino acids. Germline CDR1 is LNHDA and CDR2 is SQIVND (reference sequence). Here the CDR3 DNA reads TGTGCCAGTAGTCTTAAGGGAGGCAACTCTGGGGCCAACGTCCTGACTTTC. This gives the protein CASSLKGGNSGANVLTF. Supplemented by reference TRBV19 and TRBJ2-6, the full variable domain reads DGGITQSPKYLFRKEGQNVTLSCEQNLNHDAMYWYRQDPGQGLRLIYYSQIVNDFQKGDIAEGYSVSREKKESFPLTVTSAQKNPTAFYLCASSLKGGNSGANVLTFGAGSRLTVL.

This clonotype was recorded many times. This sequence joins TRBV7-2 and TRBJ2-7, with D possibly being TRBD2 (6 bases). This CDR3 is 15 amino acids long. Trimming left V 5 bases short and J 4 bases short, with 18 bases between. Germline assignment: CDR1 SGHTA and CDR2 FQGNSA. CDR3 DNA: TGTGCCAGCAGCCTCCGGAGGGCCCGGAATTACGAGCAGTACTTC. It translates to CASSLRRARNYEQYF.

As regards this clonotype: This may be a read error: a much more frequent sequence differs by one nucleotide. V and J are TRBV4-1 and TRBJ2-1; perhaps TRBD2 as D (5 bases). With 0 bases removed from V and 12 bases from J, the gap between germline ends came to 15 bases. Germline V CDR1 and CDR2: MGHRA, YSYEKL. The CDR3 extends over 14 amino acids. CDR3 in amino acids: CASSQEWERDGQFF. In nucleotides, the CDR3 is TGCGCCAGCAGCCAAGAGTGGGAGAGGGATGGGCAGTTCTTC.

This clonotype was detected many times. This chain joins TRBV30 and TRBJ2-7; D not resolved. The CDR3 extends over 13 amino acids. Germline CDR1 reads GTSNPN; CDR2 reads SVGIG (reference sequence). Trimming took 2 bases from V and 2 from J, leaving 10 bases between them. For the CDR3, the DNA is TGTGCCTGGAGTCGTGCAGCCGCCTACGAGCAGTACTTC. Amino acid sequence: CAWSRAAAYEQYF. The full variable domain, completed using reference TRBV30 and TRBJ2-7, is SQTIHQWPATLVQPVGSPLSLECTVEGTSNPNLYWYRQAAGRGLQLLFYSVGIGQISSEVPQNLSASRPQDRQFILSSKKLLLSDSGFYLCAWSRAAAYEQYFGPGTRLTVT.

The sample holds many counts of this clonotype. V usage is TRBV20-1 and J usage is TRBJ2-5; tentative D call: TRBD2 (5 bases). V was clipped by 1 base and J by 5 bases, with 8 bases between them. CDR1 DFQATT and CDR2 SNEGSKA come from the germline V gene (reference sequence). This CDR3 has 12 residues. CDR3 DNA sequence: TGCAGTGCTAGAGTAACGGGGGAGACCCAGTACTTC. This codes for CSARVTGETQYF.

This clonotype has a count of ten or more. The chain has TRBV20-1 and TRBJ2-3, with TRBD2 as a possible D gene (6 bases). This CDR3 is built from 13 residues. V lost 5 bases to trimming and J lost 5 bases, with 14 bases between them. Germline V gene sequence: CDR1 DFQATT, CDR2 SNEGSKA (reference sequence). The CDR3 sequence: CSAGDSKRDTQYF. For the CDR3, the DNA is TGCAGTGCTGGGGACTCCAAGAGAGATACGCAGTATTTT.

This clonotype has at least ten counts. J is TRBJ2-7 and V is TRBV27, with 7 bases fitting TRBD2. This CDR3 is built from 15 residues. Per the germline V gene, CDR1 is MNHEY and CDR2 is SMNVEV (reference sequence). V lost 2 bases to trimming and J lost 3 bases; unmatched junction nucleotides: 7. CDR3: CASSLLAGVVYEQYF. The CDR3 coding sequence is TGTGCCAGCAGTTTACTGGCGGGAGTTGTCTACGAGCAGTACTTC.

J is TRBJ2-1 and V is TRBV28, with TRBD2 matching over 10 bases. J lost 6 bases, V lost 7 bases, and 9 bases had no gene match. The germline V gene has CDR1 MDHEN and CDR2 SYDVKM. This CDR3 spans 15 amino acids. CDR3 amino acids: CASTLGGLAFNEQFF. CDR3 in DNA: TGTGCCAGCACCTTAGGGGGACTAGCGTTCAATGAGCAGTTCTTC.

V is TRBV20-1 and J is TRBJ1-5, with 7 bases fitting TRBD1. The germline V gene has CDR1 DFQATT and CDR2 SNEGSKA (reference sequence). Losses at the gene ends were 6 bases for V and 5 bases for J; bases not matched to a gene: 10. The CDR3 contains 14 residues. DNA for the CDR3: TGCAGTGCAATCAAGTGGCAGGGGGATCAGCCCCAGCATTTT. The encoded protein is CSAIKWQGDQPQHF.

This clonotype was counted many times. This chain's CDR3 is CASSRAQGGTGELFF. The CDR3, as DNA: TGCGCCAGCAGCAGGGCGCAGGGCGGTACCGGGGAGCTGTTTTTT. V gene TRBV5-1 combines with J gene TRBJ2-2; a weak D match, TRBD1 (5 bases). Per the germline V gene, CDR1 is SGHRS and CDR2 is YFSETQ. CDR3 length equals 15 residues. Trimming removed 4 bases from V and 5 bases from J, with 15 bases in between.

Many counts were recorded for this clonotype. This chain uses TRBV20-1 with TRBJ1-2; TRBD1 agrees at 7 bases. Germline V lookup: CDR1 DFQATT, CDR2 SNEGSKA (reference sequence). The CDR3 loop spans 16 amino acids. The junction had 12 bases not matched to a gene; V was cut back by 5 bases and J by 0 bases. CDR3 sequence reads: CSAYSLGDRSNYGYTF. CDR3 DNA: TGCAGTGCTTATAGCTTAGGGGACAGATCTAACTATGGCTACACCTTC.

The table lists this clonotype with many counts. The chain carries TRBV20-1 and TRBJ2-2; D ambiguous. Looked up from germline, CDR1 is DFQATT and CDR2 is SNEGSKA (reference sequence). This CDR3 spans 14 amino acids. V lost 6 bases and J lost 5, with 16 bases in between. Written as DNA, the CDR3 is TGCAGTGCAAACCGGGCCAGTAGGACCGGGGAGCTGTTTTTT. Translation: CSANRASRTGELFF.

This clonotype has more than one count but fewer than ten. A clone one base away is much larger, so this may be a read error. The genes are TRBV14 and TRBJ2-7; tentatively, D is TRBD2 (6 bases). CDR1 and CDR2 (germline): SGHDN, FVKESK. This CDR3 has 16 amino acids. The CDR3 sequence: CASSQVGLAMKYGQYF. In DNA, the CDR3 is TGTGCCAGCAGCCAAGTTGGGCTAGCGATGAAATACGGGCAGTACTTC.

In this sample, this clonotype turned up many times. The V call is TRBV4-1, the J call TRBJ1-4; D perhaps matches TRBD1 (6 bases). The V end was cut by 4 bases, the J end by 8 bases, with 20 bases between. The CDR3 covers 16 residues. In germline, CDR1 is MGHRA, CDR2 YSYEKL. CDR3 nucleotide sequence: TGCGCCAGCAGCCGCCCGGGGGGGGGCGCAGGCGAAAAACTGTTTTTT. Translating gives CASSRPGGGAGEKLFF.

At least ten counts were recorded for this clonotype. The chain carries TRBV21-1 and TRBJ2-3; the listed D gene, TRBD1, was not tested against the DNA. TRBV21-1 is a documented pseudogene. The CDR3 spans 14 residues. The CDR3 sequence is CASFRDRGPDTQYF. The CDR3 nucleotides read TGTGCCAGCTTCCGGGACAGGGGCCCAGATACGCAGTATTTT.

This clonotype has a count of ten or more. This CDR3 reads CASSPTSGRAEFF. The CDR3 DNA follows: TGTGCCAGCAGCCCCACTAGCGGGAGAGCCGAGTTCTTC. The chain has TRBV11-3 and TRBJ2-1; TRBD2 agrees at 11 bases. This CDR3 comprises 13 residues. The junction had 8 bases not matched to a gene; V was cut back by 5 bases and J by 14 bases. Germline V CDR1 and CDR2: SGHNT, YENEEA.

This clonotype showed up many times. The rearrangement joins TRBV6-2 or TRBV6-3 to TRBJ2-1; D could derive from TRBD1 or TRBD2 (6 bases each). The germline V gene has CDR1 MNHEY and CDR2 SVGEGT. Trimming cost V 0 bases and J 7 bases, with 19 bases left between them. The CDR3 is made up of 17 amino acids. Written as DNA, the CDR3 is TGTGCCAGCAGTTACTCCCCCGGTTGGGGGGCTTTGAATGAGCAGTTCTTC. Protein: CASSYSPGWGALNEQFF.

Worth noting for this clonotype: The CDR3 carries no conserved terminal phenylalanine or tryptophan, so it likely arises from a read error. This chain links TRBV10-3 with TRBJ2-7; a possible D gene is TRBD1 (5 bases). The CDR3 has 15 residues. Trimming left V 3 bases short and J 0 bases short, with 12 bases between. Germline assignment: CDR1 ENHRY and CDR2 SYGVKD. CDR3 DNA sequence: TGTGCCATCAGTGATATAGACAGAACCTCCTACGAGCAGTACTCC. Its translation is CAISDIDRTSYEQYS.

There are many counts of this clonotype. The rearrangement uses TRBV19 and TRBJ2-2, with 12 bases aligning to TRBD2. From germline, CDR1 is LNHDA and CDR2 SQIVND (reference sequence). Trimming at V came to 4 bases and at J to 8 bases, leaving 8 bases not matched to a gene. The CDR3 has 16 amino acids. The CDR3 is CASSTRLAGVTGELFF. The CDR3 DNA reads TGTGCCAGTAGTACCCGACTAGCGGGAGTCACTGGGGAGCTGTTTTTT. The variable domain in full, completed from reference TRBV19 and TRBJ2-2, reads DGGITQSPKYLFRKEGQNVTLSCEQNLNHDAMYWYRQDPGQGLRLIYYSQIVNDFQKGDIAEGYSVSREKKESFPLTVTSAQKNPTAFYLCASSTRLAGVTGELFFGEGSRLTVL.

Details on this clonotype: An end of the junction differs from the germline gene, which may be a read error. This chain connects TRBV12-3 or TRBV12-4 to TRBJ1-5, with 8 bases lining up with TRBD1. The CDR3 is made up of 16 amino acids. CDR3 sequence: CASSLAGQGNNRPQHF. CDR3 nucleotide sequence: TGTGCCAGCAGTTTAGCAGGACAGGGCAACAATCGGCCCCAGCATTTT.

As concerns this clonotype: Mismatch with germline at one junction end may stem from a read error. V usage is TRBV12-3 or TRBV12-4 and J usage is TRBJ2-1; D unresolved. The CDR3 is made up of 13 amino acids. CDR3 coding DNA: TGTGCCAGCACCCCCGACGGTTACAATGAGCAGCTCTTC. Protein: CASTPDGYNEQLF.

The chain recombines TRBV5-4 with TRBJ2-7, with 7 bases lining up with TRBD1. CDR3 length: 15 residues. The germline V gene has CDR1 SGHNT and CDR2 YYREEE (reference sequence). Unmatched junction bases numbered 5, after V lost 2 bases and J lost 0 bases. CDR3: CASSLKDRSSYEQYF. CDR3 nucleotides: TGTGCCAGCAGCTTAAAGGACAGGTCCTCCTACGAGCAGTACTTC.

This clonotype was counted many times. The chain combines TRBV20-1 with TRBJ2-7; the D gene is possibly TRBD1 (6 bases). This CDR3 region has 13 residues. Trimming pared 0 bases from V and 4 bases from J, leaving 10 bases between. In germline, CDR1 is DFQATT, CDR2 SNEGSKA (reference sequence). This chain's CDR3 is CSARDEGVYEQYF. CDR3 sequence (DNA): TGCAGTGCTAGAGATGAGGGGGTTTACGAGCAGTACTTC.

This clonotype was seen many times. V gene TRBV7-2 combines with J gene TRBJ1-5; D unclear. The length of the CDR3 is 15 residues. The ends were cut back, 6 bases at V and 7 bases at J, with 19 bases in the middle. Germline V gene data show CDR1 as SGHTA and CDR2 as FQGNSA. The CDR3, as DNA: TGTGCCAGCAGTCGCAGAGGACCTGAGGAACAGCCCCAGCATTTT. Its translation is CASSRRGPEEQPQHF.